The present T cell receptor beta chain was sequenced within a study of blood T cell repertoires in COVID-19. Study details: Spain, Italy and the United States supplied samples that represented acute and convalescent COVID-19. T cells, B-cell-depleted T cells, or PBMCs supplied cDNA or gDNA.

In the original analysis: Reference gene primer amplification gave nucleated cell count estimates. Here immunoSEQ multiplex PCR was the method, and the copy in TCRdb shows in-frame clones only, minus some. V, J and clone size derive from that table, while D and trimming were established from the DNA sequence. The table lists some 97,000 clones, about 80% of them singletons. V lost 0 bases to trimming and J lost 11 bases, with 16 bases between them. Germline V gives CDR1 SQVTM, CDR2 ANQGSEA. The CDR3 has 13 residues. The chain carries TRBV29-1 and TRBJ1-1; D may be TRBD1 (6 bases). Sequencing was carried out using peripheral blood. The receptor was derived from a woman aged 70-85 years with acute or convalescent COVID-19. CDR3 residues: CSVEDPGAGGAFF. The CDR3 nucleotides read TGCAGCGTTGAAGATCCAGGGGCGGGTGGCGCTTTCTTT.